These 9 T cell receptor beta chains were all obtained from the same sample, sequenced in a study of cytomegalovirus exposure and HLA in healthy donors. The PCR used 60 Vbeta and 13 Jbeta primers. Profiling relied on immunoSEQ multiplex PCR, and the TCRdb table lists in-frame clones only, not all of them. The sample lists some 190,000 clones; around 76% were seen once. Sequenced sample: PBMCs. The receptors here all came from a woman aged 25 to 39 in good health and CMV-seropositive.

V is TRBV7-9 and J is TRBJ2-1; 7 bases are shared with TRBD1. Germline CDR1 is SEHNR and CDR2 is FQNEAQ (reference sequence). J gave up 3 bases and V 3 bases, and 11 bases lay outside the gene matches. The CDR3 contains 17 residues. The CDR3 reads CASSFTQGTVIYNEQFF. The CDR3 DNA sequence: TGTGCCAGCAGCTTCACCCAGGGGACAGTGATCTACAATGAGCAGTTCTTC.

The rearrangement uses TRBV28 and TRBJ1-2; 7 bases are shared with TRBD1. The CDR3 length is 14 residues. Germline assignment: CDR1 MDHEN and CDR2 SYDVKM. The J segment lost 8 bases and the V segment lost 5 bases, leaving 11 bases of the junction unmatched. The CDR3 DNA follows: TGTGCCAGCAGTACGACAGGGAGTTCTCGCGGCTACACCTTC. This codes for CASSTTGSSRGYTF.

A few counts support this clone. The chain recombines TRBV11-2 with TRBJ2-2; TRBD1 matches at 8 bases. This CDR3 comprises 15 residues. Germline values: CDR1 SGHAT, CDR2 FQNNGV. V trimming: 4 bases; J trimming: 0 bases; junction bases outside the gene matches: 1. The CDR3 DNA reads as TGTGCCAGCAGCTACAGGGGGGCGAACACCGGGGAGCTGTTTTTT. This encodes CASSYRGANTGELFF.

V is TRBV14 and J is TRBJ2-3; D not certain. Germline V lookup: CDR1 SGHDN, CDR2 FVKESK. Trimming took off 0 bases at V and 6 bases at J, with 10 bases between the two ends. The length of the CDR3 is 14 residues. CDR3 bases: TGTGCCAGCAGCCAAGACCTCTCCCGTGATACGCAGTATTTT. It codes for CASSQDLSRDTQYF.

The V gene is TRBV4-1, the J gene TRBJ2-7, with D perhaps matching TRBD1 (5 bases). This CDR3 contains 15 residues. The germline CDR1 and CDR2 sequences are MGHRA and YSYEKL. Trimming stripped 0 bases from V and 2 bases from J, with 11 bases between. The CDR3 protein is CASSQEWTPPYEQYF. The CDR3 nucleotides read TGCGCCAGCAGCCAAGAATGGACACCTCCCTACGAGCAGTACTTC.

The chain has TRBV10-1 and TRBJ2-1; D unresolved. This CDR3 has 17 residues. CDR1 and CDR2 (germline): WNHNN, SYGVQD (reference sequence). With 4 bases removed from V and 5 bases from J, the gap between germline ends came to 21 bases. The CDR3 is CASSVGRNVVPDNEQFF. DNA of the CDR3: TGCGCCAGCAGTGTCGGCAGGAACGTTGTACCGGACAATGAGCAGTTCTTC.

This clone was observed a few times. The gene calls are TRBV7-9 and TRBJ1-3; 7 bases fit TRBD1. Trimming at V came to 6 bases and at J to 3 bases, leaving 11 bases not matched to a gene. The CDR3 extends over 16 amino acids. Per germline, CDR1 SEHNR and CDR2 FQNEAQ (reference sequence). CDR3 region: CASRGSEQGFGNTIYF. The CDR3 DNA follows: TGTGCCAGCAGGGGATCCGAACAGGGGTTTGGAAACACCATATATTTT.

V and J are TRBV9 and TRBJ1-2; D perhaps matches TRBD1 (6 bases). Trimming removed 0 bases at V and 0 bases at J, with 18 bases between. The CDR3 contains 18 residues. Germline lookup yields CDR1 SGDLS and CDR2 YYNGEE. In nucleotides, the CDR3 is TGTGCCAGCAGCGTAGGGATAAGCAAACAGGGAGCTAACTATGGCTACACCTTC. It is translated as CASSVGISKQGANYGYTF.

The gene calls are TRBV6-5 and TRBJ2-2; 7 positions agree with TRBD1. The length of the CDR3 is 15 residues. With 8 bases clipped from V and 4 bases from J, the junction kept 10 bases outside the gene matches. Germline assignment: CDR1 MNHEY and CDR2 SVGAGI. The CDR3 loop reads CASGGTGEITGELFF. CDR3 sequence (DNA): TGTGCCAGCGGCGGCACAGGGGAGATCACCGGGGAGCTGTTTTTT.